This entry lists 3 T cell receptor beta chains sequenced from one sample in a study of early stage breast cancer tumors. TCRdb's copy holds only in-frame clones and misses some; the assay was immunoSEQ multiplex PCR. Here the sample spans about 72,000 clones, under 85% being singletons. Input material: blood. Receptors were obtained from a person aged 55 to 69 with breast cancer.

This chain connects TRBV7-2 to TRBJ2-5, with D maybe TRBD2 (6 bases). This CDR3 is 13 amino acids long. CDR1 is SGHTA, CDR2 FQGNSA, per germline. Trimming took 5 bases from V and 5 from J, leaving 12 bases between them. The CDR3 region has the DNA TGTGCCAGCAGCCCGGAGGGCCGGGAGACCCAGTACTTC. This encodes CASSPEGRETQYF.

The J gene is TRBJ2-1, the V gene TRBV10-3, with D perhaps TRBD2 (5 bases). V lost 5 bases, J lost 5 bases, and 10 bases lay in between. CDR1 and CDR2 from the germline V gene are ENHRY and SYGVKD. This CDR3 has 13 residues. The CDR3 spells CAISSATNNEQFF. CDR3 coding DNA: TGTGCCATCAGTAGCGCGACTAACAATGAGCAGTTCTTC.

This rearrangement joins TRBV18 to TRBJ1-1; D is ambiguous. Trimming cost V 5 bases and J 4 bases, with 14 bases left between them. Germline CDR1 reads KGHSH; CDR2 reads LQKENI. This CDR3 comprises 14 residues. The CDR3 DNA follows: TGTGCCAGCTCATCTGGGTATTCGAGCACTGAAGCTTTCTTT. Its translation is CASSSGYSSTEAFF.